Sequencing of this TCR beta chain was carried out in a study of cytomegalovirus exposure and HLA in healthy donors. 60 Vbeta and 13 Jbeta primers were used in PCR. Sequenced by immunoSEQ multiplex PCR; TCRdb stores in-frame clones only, minus some. The sample shows a few hundred thousand clones, roughly two thirds of them seen only once. The length of the CDR3 is 17 residues. In germline, CDR1 is MNHNS, CDR2 SASEGT. In the case of this clone: One end of the junction does not line up with germline, which may come from a read error.

Donors showed nominal health when sampled, although they likely had unrecorded immune exposures. The rearrangement links TRBV6-1 to TRBJ2-2; TRBD2 aligns across 10 bases. Sequences were obtained from PBMCs. The sequence was collected from a female donor in good health and CMV-seronegative. The chain's CDR3 is CASSDLAGAGNPGELFF. In nucleotides, the CDR3 is TGTGCCAGCAGTGACCTAGCGGGAGCAGGGAACCCCGGGGAGCTGTTTTTT.